The 3 T cell receptor beta chains below all came from one sample that was sequenced in a study of blood T cell repertoires in COVID-19 (dated by TCRdb to the early 2020s). The method behind the library was the immunoSEQ multiplex PCR assay. The table was pulled from immuneACCESS by TCRdb, which kept in-frame rearrangements only. Such tables lose some clones; where checked, under half of the loss comes from unresolved V genes, and the rest has no known cause. Within this sample are approximately 250,000 clones, with roughly nine tenths of them counted one time only. Together, the top ten hold 3.6% of the sample. The sample was peripheral blood. The origin of the receptors is a man in his late teens or twenties with active or convalescent COVID-19.

This clone has only a few counts. This chain connects TRBV20-1 to TRBJ2-3; 7 nucleotides line up with TRBD2. The CDR3 length is 17 residues. Losses at the gene ends were 3 bases for V and 2 bases for J; bases not matched to a gene: 14. From germline, CDR1 is DFQATT and CDR2 SNEGSKA (reference sequence). The CDR3: CSASGGGTLGITDTQYF. For the CDR3, the DNA is TGCAGTGCTAGTGGGGGAGGGACTCTAGGGATCACAGATACGCAGTATTTT.

The chain carries TRBV29-1 and TRBJ1-1; no firm D call. The CDR3 is 13 amino acids. Trimming took 7 bases from V and 1 from J, leaving 13 bases between them. The germline V gene has CDR1 SQVTM and CDR2 ANQGSEA. This CDR3 is CSALPPGNTEAFF. CDR3 coding DNA: TGCAGCGCTCTTCCTCCGGGGAACACTGAAGCTTTCTTT.

The gene calls are TRBV5-1 and TRBJ1-1, with D perhaps TRBD1 (6 bases). Trimming took off 2 bases at V and 1 base at J, with 9 bases between the two ends. The V gene's germline CDR1 is SGHRS and CDR2 YFSETQ. There are 14 residues in the CDR3. The CDR3 coding sequence is TGCGCCAGCAGCTTCGGGGGGCCGAACACTGAAGCTTTCTTT. The encoded protein is CASSFGGPNTEAFF.